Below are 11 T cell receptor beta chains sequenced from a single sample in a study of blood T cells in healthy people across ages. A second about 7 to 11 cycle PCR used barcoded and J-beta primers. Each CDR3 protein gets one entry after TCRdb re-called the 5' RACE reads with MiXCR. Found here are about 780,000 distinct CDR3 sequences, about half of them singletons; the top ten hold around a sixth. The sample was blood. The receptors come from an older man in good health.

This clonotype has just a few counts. The CDR3 reads CASSPGTGAEAFF. CDR3 coding DNA: TGTGCCAGCAGCCCGGGGACAGGGGCTGAAGCTTTCTTT. The chain recombines TRBV7-3 with TRBJ1-1; 10 bases line up with TRBD1. V dropped 5 bases and J dropped 6; count of bases not matched to a gene: 3. The CDR3 spans 13 residues. CDR1 is SGHTA and CDR2 is FQGTGA in the germline V gene. The whole variable domain, remainder taken from reference TRBV7-3 and TRBJ1-1, is GAGVSQTPSNKVTEKGKYVELRCDPISGHTALYWYRQSLGQGPEFLIYFQGTGAADDSGLPNDRFFAVRPEGSVSTLKIQRTERGDSAVYLCASSPGTGAEAFFGQGTRLTVV.

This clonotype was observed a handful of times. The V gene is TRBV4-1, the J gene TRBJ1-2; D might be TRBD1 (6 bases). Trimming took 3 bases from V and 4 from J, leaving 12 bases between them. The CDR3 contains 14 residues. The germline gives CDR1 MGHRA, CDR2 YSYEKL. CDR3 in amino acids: CASSQDRISYGYTF. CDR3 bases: TGCGCCAGCAGCCAGGACAGAATCTCCTATGGCTACACCTTC.

In DNA form, the CDR3 reads TGTGCCAGCAGCTTTCGGGGGGAGGATGCTGAAAAACTGTTTTTT. Encoded protein: CASSFRGEDAEKLFF. The chain uses TRBV7-2 and TRBJ1-4; a possible D gene is TRBD1 (5 bases). This CDR3 region has 15 residues. CDR1 and CDR2 (germline): SGHTA, FQGNSA. V was clipped by 3 bases and J by 7 bases, with 15 bases between them.

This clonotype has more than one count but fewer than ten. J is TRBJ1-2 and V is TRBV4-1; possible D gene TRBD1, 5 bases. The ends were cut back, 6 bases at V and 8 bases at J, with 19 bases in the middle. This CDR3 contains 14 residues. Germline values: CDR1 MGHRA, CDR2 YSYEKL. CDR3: CASSSGTGVSGYTF. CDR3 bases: TGCGCCAGCAGTTCAGGCACGGGGGTAAGCGGCTACACCTTC.

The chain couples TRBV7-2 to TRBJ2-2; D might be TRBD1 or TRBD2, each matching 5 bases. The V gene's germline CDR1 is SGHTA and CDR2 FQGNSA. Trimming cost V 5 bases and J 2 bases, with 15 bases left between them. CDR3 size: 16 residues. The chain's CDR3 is CASSPGTFRNTGELFF. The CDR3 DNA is TGTGCCAGCAGCCCAGGGACCTTCCGTAACACCGGGGAGCTGTTTTTT.

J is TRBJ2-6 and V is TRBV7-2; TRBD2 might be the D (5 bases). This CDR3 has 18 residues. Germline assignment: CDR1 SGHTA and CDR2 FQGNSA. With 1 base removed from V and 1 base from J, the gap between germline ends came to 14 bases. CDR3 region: CASSLDWGAVSGANVLTF. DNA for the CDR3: TGTGCCAGCAGCTTAGATTGGGGAGCGGTTTCTGGGGCCAACGTCCTGACTTTC.

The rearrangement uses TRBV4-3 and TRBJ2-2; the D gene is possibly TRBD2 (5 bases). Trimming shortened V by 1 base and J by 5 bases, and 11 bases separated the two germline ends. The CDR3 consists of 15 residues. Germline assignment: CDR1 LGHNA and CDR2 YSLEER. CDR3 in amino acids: CASSQARGRTGELFF. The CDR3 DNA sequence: TGCGCCAGCAGCCAAGCCCGGGGAAGGACCGGGGAGCTGTTTTTT.

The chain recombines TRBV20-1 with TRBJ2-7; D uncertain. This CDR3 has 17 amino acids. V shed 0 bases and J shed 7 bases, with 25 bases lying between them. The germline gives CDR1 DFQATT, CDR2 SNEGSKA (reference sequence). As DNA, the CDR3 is TGCAGTGCTAGAGACCTGGGCCCTAACCTTCTAGGCAATGAGCAGTACTTC. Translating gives CSARDLGPNLLGNEQYF.

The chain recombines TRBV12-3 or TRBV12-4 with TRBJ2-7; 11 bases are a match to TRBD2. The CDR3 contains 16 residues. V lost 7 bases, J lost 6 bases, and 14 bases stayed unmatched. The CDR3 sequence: CASTDWVTSGTGEQYF. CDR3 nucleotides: TGTGCCAGCACCGATTGGGTGACTAGCGGGACAGGCGAGCAGTACTTC.

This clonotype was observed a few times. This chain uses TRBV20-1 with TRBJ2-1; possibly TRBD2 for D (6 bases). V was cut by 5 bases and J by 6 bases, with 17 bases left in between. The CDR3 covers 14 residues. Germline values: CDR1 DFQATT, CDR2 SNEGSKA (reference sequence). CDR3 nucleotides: TGCAGTGCTGGAGGGTGGGAGAGGCTCAATGAGCAGTTCTTC. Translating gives CSAGGWERLNEQFF.

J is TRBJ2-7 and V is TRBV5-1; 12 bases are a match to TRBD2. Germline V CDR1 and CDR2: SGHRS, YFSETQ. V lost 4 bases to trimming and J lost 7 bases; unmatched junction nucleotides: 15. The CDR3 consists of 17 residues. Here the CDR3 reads CASSRTPTSGSRNEQYF. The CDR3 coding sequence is TGCGCCAGCAGCCGAACCCCGACTAGCGGGAGTAGAAATGAGCAGTACTTC.